Each of the 30 T cell receptor beta chains below was sequenced from the same sample in a study of cytomegalovirus exposure and HLA in healthy donors. With 60 Vbeta and 13 Jbeta primers, the PCR was carried out. Some clones are missing from TCRdb's copy, which holds only in-frame ones; the method was immunoSEQ multiplex PCR. The repertoire holds about 200,000 clones, with roughly 87% as singletons. The sample consisted of PBMCs. The receptor set was obtained from a man aged 35-49 years in good health and CMV-seropositive.

This chain connects TRBV19 to TRBJ2-1; tentative D call: TRBD2 (5 bases). CDR1 is LNHDA and CDR2 is SQIVND in the germline V gene (reference sequence). The V end was cut by 5 bases, the J end by 5 bases, with 13 bases between. This CDR3 comprises 14 residues. CDR3 nucleotide sequence: TGTGCCAGTAGTTTCCGCAGCGGACACAATGAGCAGTTCTTC. As protein: CASSFRSGHNEQFF.

The V and J genes are TRBV30 and TRBJ2-5; no clear D gene. V lost 0 bases, J lost 1 base, and 9 bases lay in between. CDR3 length: 14 amino acids. Germline V gene sequence: CDR1 GTSNPN, CDR2 SVGIG (reference sequence). The DNA of the CDR3 is TGTGCCTGGAGTGTACGGTTATTCCAAGAGACCCAGTACTTC. It encodes CAWSVRLFQETQYF.

This clone was counted a few times. The chain combines TRBV11-2 with TRBJ1-4; TRBD1 matches 8 bases. V trimming: 6 bases; J trimming: 5 bases; junction bases outside the gene matches: 11. There are 16 residues in the CDR3. Germline CDR1 is SGHAT and CDR2 is FQNNGV. DNA of the CDR3: TGTGCCAGCAGGAGAGGGGCAGGGGGCAAGAATGAAAAACTGTTTTTT. Protein sequence: CASRRGAGGKNEKLFF.

This rearrangement joins TRBV6-5 to TRBJ2-1; 9 bases match TRBD2. V lost 11 bases to trimming and J lost 6 bases; unmatched junction nucleotides: 11. Germline V gene data show CDR1 as MNHEY and CDR2 as SVGAGI. The CDR3 totals 14 residues. The CDR3 coding sequence is TGTGCCGCGGGGGGGGCGGGAGGTACCAATGAGCAGTTCTTC. This translates into CAAGGAGGTNEQFF.

J is TRBJ1-2 and V is TRBV27; maybe TRBD1 (5 bases). This CDR3 is 15 amino acids long. Germline CDR1 is MNHEY and CDR2 is SMNVEV (reference sequence). The ends were cut back, 0 bases at V and 8 bases at J, with 16 bases in the middle. The CDR3 nucleotides are TGTGCCAGCAGTTTATCGACGGGGGGAATCTTGGGCTACACCTTC. Its protein product is CASSLSTGGILGYTF.

V gene TRBV10-3 combines with J gene TRBJ2-7, with D possibly matching TRBD1 (6 bases). The length of the CDR3 is 15 residues. Per germline, CDR1 ENHRY and CDR2 SYGVKD. Trimming left V 6 bases short and J 2 bases short, with 17 bases between. The CDR3 is CAISDPGTRTYEQYV. The CDR3, as DNA: TGTGCCATCAGCGACCCCGGGACACGGACCTACGAGCAGTACGTC.

This chain uses TRBV18 with TRBJ1-1; no reliable D call. The CDR3 covers 13 residues. CDR1 and CDR2 (germline): KGHSH, LQKENI. V lost 6 bases to trimming and J lost 1 base, with 9 bases between them. The CDR3 loop reads CASSPAQNTEAFF. CDR3 DNA sequence: TGTGCCAGCTCGCCCGCACAGAACACTGAAGCTTTCTTT. Looking up the rest from reference TRBV18 and TRBJ1-1 gives the full variable domain: NAGVMQNPRHLVRRRGQEARLRCSPMKGHSHVYWYRQLPEEGLKFMVYLQKENIIDESGMPKERFSAEFPKEGPSILRIQQVVRGDSAAYFCASSPAQNTEAFFGQGTRLTVV.

The V gene is TRBV6-5, the J gene TRBJ2-7, with TRBD2 as a possible D gene (6 bases). V lost 5 bases and J 5 bases, leaving 19 bases between the germline ends. The germline V gene encodes CDR1 MNHEY and CDR2 SVGAGI. This CDR3 region has 15 residues. In DNA, the CDR3 is TGTGCCAGCAGTGGGGGACTTCCTCCCCCGGACGAGCAGTACTTC. It encodes CASSGGLPPPDEQYF.

The rearrangement links TRBV5-4 to TRBJ2-7, with 11 bases lining up with TRBD2. The CDR3 contains 14 residues. Looked up from germline, CDR1 is SGHNT and CDR2 is YYREEE (reference sequence). The J segment lost 6 bases and the V segment lost 0 bases, leaving 2 bases of the junction unmatched. The CDR3 region has the DNA TGTGCCAGCAGCTTGGCTGGACTAGCGGGCGAGCAGTACTTC. It translates to CASSLAGLAGEQYF.

The rearrangement links TRBV15 to TRBJ2-2; possible D gene TRBD1, 5 bases. The germline V and J ends were trimmed by 5 bases and 4 bases, with 11 bases remaining between them. Germline V gene lookup returns CDR1 LNHNV and CDR2 YYDKDF (reference sequence). The length of the CDR3 is 14 residues. CDR3: CATSLQRGTGELFF. CDR3 DNA sequence: TGTGCCACCAGCCTTCAAAGGGGCACCGGGGAGCTGTTTTTT.

The genes are TRBV2 and TRBJ2-7, with a weak D call TRBD2 (6 bases). Trimming shortened V by 5 bases and J by 6 bases, and 11 bases separated the two germline ends. The CDR3 sequence is 12 residues long. The germline V gene has CDR1 SNHLY and CDR2 FYNNEI. CDR3 residues: CASSRRESEQYF. Written as DNA, the CDR3 is TGTGCCAGCAGTCGCCGGGAGTCCGAGCAGTACTTC.

Details on this clone: Other DNA sequences from this sample encode an identical CDR3 as well. The chain links TRBV9 to TRBJ1-1; 7 nucleotides match TRBD1. The ends lost 3 bases at V and 1 base at J; junction bases unmatched: 3. Germline V gene sequence: CDR1 SGDLS, CDR2 YYNGEE. CDR3 length equals 14 residues. The CDR3 sequence: CASSADRPNTEAFF. In DNA form, the CDR3 reads TGTGCCAGCAGCGCGGACAGGCCGAACACTGAAGCTTTCTTT.

The chain couples TRBV9 to TRBJ2-5; the match to TRBD2 covers 11 bases. CDR1 is SGDLS and CDR2 is YYNGEE in the germline V gene. The CDR3 is 15 amino acids. With V trimmed by 0 bases and J by 5 bases, 3 bases remained unmatched. The CDR3 protein is CASSVDSGREETQYF. The CDR3 bases are TGTGCCAGCAGCGTAGATAGCGGGAGGGAGGAGACCCAGTACTTC.

Worth noting for this clone: Other DNA sequences from this sample encode an identical CDR3 as well. V gene TRBV7-3 combines with J gene TRBJ2-5, with 11 bases identical to TRBD2. This CDR3 has 14 residues. Per germline, CDR1 SGHTA and CDR2 FQGTGA. The junction had 4 bases not matched to a gene; V was cut back by 5 bases and J by 5 bases. CDR3 loop: CASSLAGGGETQYF. The CDR3 nucleotides are TGTGCCAGCAGCCTAGCGGGAGGTGGTGAGACCCAGTACTTC.

The gene calls are TRBV5-4 and TRBJ1-1; 7 nucleotides match TRBD1. The CDR3 consists of 14 residues. Germline loops: CDR1 SGHNT, CDR2 YYREEE (reference sequence). The V segment lost 4 bases and the J segment 3 bases; nucleotides outside the gene matches: 6. The CDR3 protein is CASSLGTADTEAFF. The CDR3 DNA reads as TGTGCCAGCAGCCTCGGGACAGCCGACACTGAAGCTTTCTTT.

The J gene is TRBJ2-1, the V gene TRBV10-3; TRBD1 agrees at 7 bases. Germline V gene lookup returns CDR1 ENHRY and CDR2 SYGVKD. V lost 7 bases, J lost 6 bases, and 6 bases stayed unmatched. The CDR3 extends over 13 amino acids. CDR3 sequence: CAIKAGTANEQFF. CDR3 in DNA: TGTGCCATCAAAGCCGGGACAGCCAATGAGCAGTTCTTC.

V and J are TRBV14 and TRBJ2-1; 10 bases agree with TRBD2. The CDR3 runs to 16 residues. Losses at the gene ends were 3 bases for V and 0 bases for J; bases not matched to a gene: 2. Germline CDR1 and CDR2: SGHDN and FVKESK. Written as DNA, the CDR3 is TGTGCCAGCAGCCAGCGACTAGCGGGCTCCTACAATGAGCAGTTCTTC. As protein: CASSQRLAGSYNEQFF.

V is TRBV15 and J is TRBJ2-5, with D unclear. Germline V gene sequence: CDR1 LNHNV, CDR2 YYDKDF (reference sequence). V lost 0 bases and J lost 1, with 15 bases in between. CDR3 size: 17 residues. CDR3 bases: TGTGCCACCAGCAGAGATCTCCCGATTGAGGCCCAAGAGACCCAGTACTTC. Translating gives CATSRDLPIEAQETQYF.

Concerning this clone: A junction end diverges from the germline sequence, so it may reflect a read error. V and J are TRBV7-7 and TRBJ2-5; 7 bases map to TRBD1. The CDR3 covers 13 residues. Germline CDR1 reads SSHAT; CDR2 reads FNYEAQ (reference sequence). The CDR3 protein is CASSLSGQGAQYF. CDR3 nucleotides: TGTGCTAGCAGCCTCTCGGGCCAGGGGGCCCAGTACTTC.

The chain is built from TRBV5-1 and TRBJ2-5; D is perhaps TRBD2 (6 bases). This CDR3 is 14 amino acids long. V was clipped by 4 bases and J by 3 bases, with 13 bases between them. Germline values: CDR1 SGHRS, CDR2 YFSETQ. The CDR3 loop reads CASSIGTVKETQYF. The CDR3 nucleotides read TGCGCCAGCAGCATAGGGACTGTCAAAGAGACCCAGTACTTC.

V gene TRBV20-1 combines with J gene TRBJ2-1, with D possibly matching TRBD2 (5 bases). Per germline, CDR1 DFQATT and CDR2 SNEGSKA (reference sequence). The CDR3 extends over 11 amino acids. The V gene lost 6 bases and the J gene lost 10 bases, with 13 bases spanning the gap. CDR3 nucleotides: TGCAGTGCCCTGAGAGCGGACGAGCAGTTCTTC. As protein: CSALRADEQFF.

This clone was picked up one time. This chain connects TRBV5-1 to TRBJ2-1; 7 bases fit TRBD1. In germline, CDR1 is SGHRS, CDR2 YFSETQ. The CDR3 has 15 amino acids. J gave up 3 bases and V 4 bases, and 7 bases lay outside the gene matches. For the CDR3, the DNA is TGCGCCAGCAGCGACGGGACAGATTACTACAATGAGCAGTTCTTC. It translates to CASSDGTDYYNEQFF.

The chain carries TRBV7-9 and TRBJ2-2, with 13 bases aligning to TRBD2. The CDR3 has 15 amino acids. The ends lost 5 bases at V and 5 bases at J; junction bases unmatched: 2. Germline CDR1 and CDR2: SEHNR and FQNEAQ (reference sequence). CDR3 residues: CASSPTSGRTGELFF. CDR3 coding DNA: TGTGCCAGCAGCCCGACTAGCGGGAGGACCGGGGAGCTGTTTTTT.

The rearrangement uses TRBV4-2 and TRBJ2-5; 9 positions match TRBD1. The CDR3 is 15 amino acids. V shed 1 base, J shed 4 bases, and the junction held 4 bases outside the gene matches. The germline V gene encodes CDR1 LGHNA and CDR2 YNFKEQ. CDR3 loop: CASSQGDRAIETQYF. For the CDR3, the DNA is TGTGCCAGCAGCCAAGGGGACAGGGCAATAGAGACCCAGTACTTC.

This chain uses TRBV7-8 with TRBJ1-5; possibly TRBD1 for D (5 bases). Deletions cut 2 bases from V and 4 bases from J, with 9 bases between. CDR3 length: 14 residues. Germline V gene sequence: CDR1 SGHVS, CDR2 FQNEAQ. This CDR3 is CASSLRQGNQPQHF. CDR3 sequence (DNA): TGTGCCAGCAGCTTACGGCAGGGTAATCAGCCCCAGCATTTT.

This CDR3 reads CSVVGGDLEKLFF. CDR3 in DNA: TGCAGCGTTGTAGGGGGCGACTTGGAAAAACTGTTTTTT. V and J are TRBV29-1 and TRBJ1-4; 7 bases line up with TRBD1. Trimming at V came to 4 bases and at J to 8 bases, leaving 7 bases not matched to a gene. Germline V gives CDR1 SQVTM, CDR2 ANQGSEA. The CDR3 contains 13 residues.

In nucleotides, the CDR3 is TGTGCCAGCAGTCTGGGAGTTAGCCCCTACGAGCAGTACTTC. Encoded protein: CASSLGVSPYEQYF. This chain joins TRBV28 and TRBJ2-7; weak D call: TRBD2 (5 bases). This CDR3 has 14 amino acids. CDR1 is MDHEN and CDR2 is SYDVKM in the germline V gene. V lost 5 bases and J 2 bases, leaving 13 bases between the germline ends.

The chain combines TRBV18 with TRBJ2-6; D may be TRBD2 (5 bases). Per the germline V gene, CDR1 is KGHSH and CDR2 is LQKENI. Trimming stripped 3 bases from V and 6 bases from J, with 12 bases between. The CDR3 loop spans 15 amino acids. The chain's CDR3 is CASSPRRATANVLTF. DNA of the CDR3: TGTGCCAGCTCACCCCGGCGGGCCACGGCCAACGTCCTGACTTTC.

V and J are TRBV7-8 and TRBJ2-3, with 7 bases that match TRBD1. V gave up 4 bases and J gave up 1 base; unmatched junction bases: 11. Germline lookup yields CDR1 SGHVS and CDR2 FQNEAQ. CDR3 size: 17 residues. The CDR3 sequence: CASSSSPTGIGTDTQYF. The DNA of the CDR3 is TGTGCCAGCAGCTCTTCTCCGACAGGGATCGGCACAGATACGCAGTATTTT.

The V gene is TRBV7-3, the J gene TRBJ2-1, with 11 bases fitting TRBD2. V shed 4 bases, J shed 7 bases, and the junction held 6 bases outside the gene matches. Germline assignment: CDR1 SGHTA and CDR2 FQGTGA. CDR3 length: 15 residues. This CDR3 reads CASSSTSGSVNEQFF. CDR3 DNA sequence: TGTGCCAGCAGCTCAACTAGCGGGAGTGTGAATGAGCAGTTCTTC.